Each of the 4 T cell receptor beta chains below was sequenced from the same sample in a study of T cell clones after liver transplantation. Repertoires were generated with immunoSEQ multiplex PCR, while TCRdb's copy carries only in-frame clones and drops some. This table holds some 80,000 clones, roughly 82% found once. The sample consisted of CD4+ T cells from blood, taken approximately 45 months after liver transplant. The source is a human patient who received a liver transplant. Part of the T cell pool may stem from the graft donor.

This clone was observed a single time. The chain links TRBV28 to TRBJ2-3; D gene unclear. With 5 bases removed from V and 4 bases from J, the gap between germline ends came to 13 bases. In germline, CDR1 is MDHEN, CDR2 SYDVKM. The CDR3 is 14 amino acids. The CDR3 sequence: CASSPPALADTQYF. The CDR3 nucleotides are TGTGCCAGCAGTCCCCCCGCCTTGGCAGATACGCAGTATTTT.

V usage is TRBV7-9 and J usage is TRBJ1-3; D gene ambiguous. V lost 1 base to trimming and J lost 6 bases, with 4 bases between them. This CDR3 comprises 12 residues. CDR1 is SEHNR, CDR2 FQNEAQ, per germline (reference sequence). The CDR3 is CASSLDTNTIYF. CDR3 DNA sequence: TGTGCCAGCAGCTTAGATACAAACACCATATATTTT.

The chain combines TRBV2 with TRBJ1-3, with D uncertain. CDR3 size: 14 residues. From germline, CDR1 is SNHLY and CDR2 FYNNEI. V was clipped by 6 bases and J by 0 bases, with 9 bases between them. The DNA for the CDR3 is TGTGCCAGCAGCCTACCCAGCTCTGGAAACACCATATATTTT. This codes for CASSLPSSGNTIYF.

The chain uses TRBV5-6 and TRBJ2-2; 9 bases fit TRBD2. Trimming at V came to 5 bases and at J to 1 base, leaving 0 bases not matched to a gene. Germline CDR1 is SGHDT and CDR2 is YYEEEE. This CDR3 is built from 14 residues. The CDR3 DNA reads TGTGCCAGCAGGACTAGCGGGAACACCGGGGAGCTGTTTTTT. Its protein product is CASRTSGNTGELFF.